This T cell receptor beta chain was observed in a study of blood T cell repertoires in COVID-19. The CDR3 is 18 amino acids. Profiled with immunoSEQ multiplex PCR; TCRdb holds only in-frame clones, not every one. The sample holds about 340,000 clones, roughly 86% seen once. Sequencing was done on a sample of peripheral blood. The chain employs TRBV21-1 and TRBJ2-3; the listed D gene, TRBD1, was not tested against the DNA. TRBV21-1 is marked as a pseudogene. The receptor was derived from a woman between 65 and 79 years old with COVID-19, enrolled during active disease. The CDR3 coding sequence is TGTGCCAGCAGCAAATGGAACCGGGACAGTCTTTTCACAGATACGCAGTATTTT. Its translation is CASSKWNRDSLFTDTQYF.